This TCR beta chain comes out of a study of blood T cell repertoires in COVID-19. Study-level background: Samples of COVID-19 (acute and convalescent) were obtained from the United States, Italy and Spain. The analysed material was cDNA or gDNA that came from T cells, B-cell-depleted T cells, or PBMCs.

Per the original methods: Reference gene primer amplification yielded estimated nucleated cell counts. Assay used: immunoSEQ multiplex PCR; TCRdb lists only in-frame clones, some missing. V and J calls and clone size follow that table, whereas D and trimming were derived from the DNA. Of some 320,000 clones in the sample, over 75% were seen once. The germline V gene has CDR1 MNHEY and CDR2 SVGAGI. The CDR3 totals 13 residues. Trimming shortened V by 6 bases and J by 5 bases, and 13 bases separated the two germline ends. The clonotype originates from a human donor in a cohort sampled during active COVID-19. The specimen was peripheral blood. The chain links TRBV6-5 to TRBJ1-2, with D possibly TRBD1 on 6 matching bases. The CDR3 is CASRTGELYGYTF. In DNA, the CDR3 is TGTGCCAGCAGGACAGGAGAACTTTATGGCTACACCTTC.